The 32 T cell receptor beta chains presented below share a single source sample, sequenced in a study of blood T cells in healthy people across ages. With a J-beta primer mix and a sample-barcoded 5' primer, a second PCR ran about 7 to 12 cycles. TCRdb analysed the 5' RACE reads with MiXCR anew, one entry per CDR3 protein. The top ten hold 7.9% of the sample, which has about 1,600,000 distinct CDR3 sequences, 42% seen once. Sequenced: blood. These receptors all stem from a woman aged 18 to 35 in good health.

This clonotype occurred a few times. The chain employs TRBV5-1 and TRBJ1-2; perhaps TRBD1 as D (6 bases). Germline CDR1 and CDR2: SGHRS and YFSETQ. V dropped 6 bases and J dropped 5 bases, with 17 bases sitting between them. The CDR3 extends over 14 amino acids. CDR3 in DNA: TGCGCCAGCAAAGACCCGGGGGGCGAGTATGGCTACACCTTC. Protein sequence: CASKDPGGEYGYTF. Variable domain in full (rest from reference TRBV5-1 and TRBJ1-2): KAGVTQTPRYLIKTRGQQVTLSCSPISGHRSVSWYQQTPGQGLQFLFEYFSETQRNKGNFPGRFSGRQFSNSRSEMNVSTLELGDSALYLCASKDPGGEYGYTFGSGTRLTVV.

The chain couples TRBV20-1 to TRBJ2-4; the match to TRBD1 covers 9 bases. This CDR3 contains 15 residues. V shed 3 bases, J shed 1 base, and the junction held 4 bases outside the gene matches. Per the germline V gene, CDR1 is DFQATT and CDR2 is SNEGSKA (reference sequence). The CDR3 spells CSASRQGEAKNIQYF. The DNA of the CDR3 is TGCAGTGCTAGTCGACAGGGGGAGGCCAAAAACATTCAGTACTTC.

This clonotype was counted a few times. The chain uses TRBV28 and TRBJ2-4, with D tentatively TRBD1 or TRBD2 (5 bases each). Germline V CDR1 and CDR2: MDHEN, SYDVKM. V was pared by 8 bases and J by 3 bases, with 14 bases between. The CDR3 loop spans 14 amino acids. CDR3 coding DNA: TGTGCCAGCGTATCCGGGACGGGCAAAAACATTCAGTACTTC. As protein: CASVSGTGKNIQYF.

In this sample, this clonotype turned up a few times. The chain is built from TRBV6-5 and TRBJ1-1; D uncertain. Germline V gene data show CDR1 as MNHEY and CDR2 as SVGAGI. The CDR3 consists of 12 residues. Trimming removed 5 bases from V and 6 bases from J, with 10 bases in between. Here the CDR3 reads CASSPPYAEAFF. The CDR3 nucleotides read TGTGCCAGCAGTCCCCCGTACGCTGAAGCTTTCTTT.

In this sample, this clonotype turned up many times. The chain combines TRBV2 with TRBJ2-7; 8 bases agree with TRBD1. J was trimmed by 4 bases and V by 2 bases; bases with no gene match: 1. This CDR3 is 13 amino acids long. Germline values: CDR1 SNHLY, CDR2 FYNNEI. CDR3 DNA: TGTGCCAGCAGTGAAAGGGACAGGTACGAGCAGTACTTC. Amino acids: CASSERDRYEQYF.

The genes are TRBV27 and TRBJ2-7; D gene unclear. The last part of the DNA fits TRBJ2-5 better; the J call may be wrong. Germline lookup yields CDR1 MNHEY and CDR2 SMNVEV (reference sequence). The CDR3 has 13 amino acids. The CDR3 here is CASPKRRRETQYF. In DNA, the CDR3 is TGTGCCAGCCCCAAGAGGCGGCGGGAGACCCAGTACTTC.

The V gene is TRBV6-2 or TRBV6-3, the J gene TRBJ1-2, with D unclear. CDR1 and CDR2 (germline): MNHEY, SVGEGT. The V and J ends lost 4 bases and 4 bases respectively, with 16 bases between them. CDR3 length: 15 residues. In nucleotides, the CDR3 is TGTGCCAGCAGTTCCCGATGGGTCACCCTCTATGGCTACACCTTC. It encodes CASSSRWVTLYGYTF.

The rearrangement links TRBV2 to TRBJ2-1, with D perhaps matching TRBD1 or TRBD2 (5 bases each). Trimming took 7 bases from V and 10 from J, leaving 14 bases between them. The CDR3 contains 12 residues. Germline assignment: CDR1 SNHLY and CDR2 FYNNEI. The CDR3 DNA sequence: TGTGCCAGCAAGGCAGGGACGGAGGAGCAGTTCTTC. It encodes CASKAGTEEQFF.

Turning to this clonotype: This is likely a read error, given that the CDR3 carries no conserved phenylalanine or tryptophan at its end. The gene calls are TRBV12-3 or TRBV12-4 and TRBJ2-3; TRBD2 agrees at 7 bases. This CDR3 has 16 residues. Trimming at V came to 0 bases and at J to 4 bases, leaving 7 bases not matched to a gene. This CDR3 reads CASSLARRTRADTQYS. CDR3 nucleotide sequence: TGTGCCAGCAGTTTAGCGCGCAGGACTAGAGCAGATACGCAGTATTCT.

Points on this clonotype: With a much larger clone just one base away, this may be a read error. The chain couples TRBV6-1 to TRBJ1-2; 12 nucleotides line up with TRBD1. Germline CDR1 reads MNHNS; CDR2 reads SASEGT. Trimming at V came to 6 bases and at J to 10 bases, leaving 9 bases not matched to a gene. This CDR3 has 14 amino acids. CDR3 nucleotides: TGTGCCAGCAGAGGGACAGGGGGCGAGCATGACTACACCTTC. Translated: CASRGTGGEHDYTF.

In its sample, this clonotype was seen once. This chain links TRBV20-1 with TRBJ2-7; possibly TRBD1 for D (6 bases). Per the germline V gene, CDR1 is DFQATT and CDR2 is SNEGSKA (reference sequence). The CDR3 spans 15 residues. V was clipped by 0 bases and J by 4 bases, with 16 bases between them. In DNA, the CDR3 is TGCAGTGCTAGAGATCTTAGGCAGGGGAAATACGAGCAGTACTTC. It encodes CSARDLRQGKYEQYF.

This clonotype came up a few times. This CDR3 is CASSLDWDRGPKNIQYF. CDR3 DNA: TGCGCCAGCAGCTTGGACTGGGACAGGGGACCCAAAAACATTCAGTACTTC. The chain is built from TRBV5-1 and TRBJ2-4, with TRBD1 matching 10 bases. Germline CDR1 reads SGHRS; CDR2 reads YFSETQ. The CDR3 is 17 residues long. Trimming at V came to 0 bases and at J to 2 bases, leaving 5 bases not matched to a gene. The full variable domain, rest sourced from reference TRBV5-1 and TRBJ2-4, is KAGVTQTPRYLIKTRGQQVTLSCSPISGHRSVSWYQQTPGQGLQFLFEYFSETQRNKGNFPGRFSGRQFSNSRSEMNVSTLELGDSALYLCASSLDWDRGPKNIQYFGAGTRLSVL.

This clonotype was detected only a few times. The junction shows a germline mismatch at one end, possibly a read error. V usage is TRBV5-1 and J usage is TRBJ2-3; 10 positions agree with TRBD2. The CDR3 contains 19 residues. CDR1 and CDR2 from the germline V gene are SGHRS and YFSETQ. The CDR3 reads CASSLGRPSGGLSTDTQYF. The CDR3 DNA reads TGCGCCAGCAGTTTGGGTCGGCCTAGCGGGGGCCTTAGCACAGATACGCAGTATTTT.

This clonotype occurred a few times. The rearrangement joins TRBV7-2 to TRBJ2-7; D possibly corresponds to TRBD1 (5 bases). This CDR3 is built from 15 residues. Looked up from germline, CDR1 is SGHTA and CDR2 is FQGNSA. Trimming left V 2 bases short and J 3 bases short, with 14 bases between. The CDR3 coding sequence is TGTGCCAGCAGCTTAACGGCGACAGTTGTCTACGAGCAGTACTTC. Translated: CASSLTATVVYEQYF.

This clonotype has ten or more counts. This sequence joins TRBV12-3 or TRBV12-4 and TRBJ2-1, with D uncertain. V lost 3 bases to trimming and J lost 10 bases, with 7 bases between them. The CDR3 spans 11 residues. Here the CDR3 reads CASSFSTEQFF. The CDR3, as DNA: TGTGCCAGCAGTTTTTCTACCGAGCAGTTCTTC.

The rearrangement uses TRBV12-3 or TRBV12-4 and TRBJ1-1; D gene unclear. The CDR3 sequence is 14 residues long. V was cut by 3 bases and J by 8 bases, with 16 bases left in between. The CDR3: CASSLGPAPPEAFF. Written as DNA, the CDR3 is TGTGCCAGCAGTTTGGGCCCGGCCCCACCGGAAGCTTTCTTT.

The gene calls are TRBV20-1 and TRBJ2-2; 9 positions match TRBD1. Trimming at V came to 6 bases and at J to 7 bases, leaving 6 bases not matched to a gene. This CDR3 contains 13 residues. Germline lookup yields CDR1 DFQATT and CDR2 SNEGSKA (reference sequence). The CDR3 here is CSATGTGIGELFF. CDR3 DNA sequence: TGCAGTGCAACCGGGACAGGGATCGGGGAGCTGTTTTTT.

In its sample, this clonotype was seen many times. Compared with germline, one end of the junction differs, possibly owing to a read error. The CDR3 DNA is TGCGCCAGCAGCCCAGGATTCCAAGAGACCCAGTACTTC. Its protein is CASSPGFQETQYF. The chain employs TRBV18 and TRBJ2-5; D is undetermined. The CDR3 has 13 amino acids. CDR1 is KGHSH and CDR2 is LQKENI in the germline V gene.

This clonotype has a handful of counts. The V gene is TRBV6-1, the J gene TRBJ1-2; D may be TRBD1 (6 bases). V was cut by 1 base and J by 8 bases, with 14 bases left in between. The V gene's germline CDR1 is MNHNS and CDR2 SASEGT. The CDR3 has 14 amino acids. The CDR3 loop reads CASSEGRGLGGYTF. The DNA of the CDR3 is TGTGCCAGCAGTGAAGGCAGGGGCCTAGGCGGCTACACCTTC.

The chain has TRBV6-1 and TRBJ2-7; TRBD1 matches 7 bases. Germline CDR1 is MNHNS and CDR2 is SASEGT. The J segment lost 3 bases and the V segment lost 6 bases, leaving 8 bases of the junction unmatched. CDR3 length: 14 residues. The CDR3 bases are TGTGCCAGCAGGACCGGGACAGTTGGCTACGAGCAGTACTTC. Translated: CASRTGTVGYEQYF.

Only a few counts were recorded for this clonotype. This chain links TRBV25-1 with TRBJ1-2; TRBD1 might be the D (5 bases). This CDR3 is built from 13 residues. V was shortened by 6 bases and J by 8 bases, with 16 bases between the two germline ends. Per the germline V gene, CDR1 is MGHDK and CDR2 is SYGVNS. CDR3 region: CASSGGTRRGYTF. The CDR3 region has the DNA TGTGCCAGCAGCGGCGGGACTCGGCGCGGCTACACCTTC.

The genes are TRBV6-6 and TRBJ1-5; TRBD1 might be the D (6 bases). Trimming pared 8 bases from V and 5 bases from J, leaving 22 bases between. The CDR3 runs 16 residues. Germline CDR1 MNHNY, CDR2 SVGAGI (reference sequence). The CDR3 nucleotides are TGTGCCAGCTCGTCTCAGGGGACCCCCTCGGATCAGCCCCAGCATTTT. Translating gives CASSSQGTPSDQPQHF.

The chain uses TRBV12-3 or TRBV12-4 and TRBJ1-2; 8 bases map to TRBD1. V was clipped by 5 bases and J by 10 bases; unmatched bases: 12. The CDR3 has 14 residues. The CDR3 DNA reads TGTGCCAGCAGTCTAACGCAGGGGGCGGGTGACTACACCTTC. This codes for CASSLTQGAGDYTF.

The genes are TRBV20-1 and TRBJ2-7; D might be TRBD2 (5 bases). Germline assignment: CDR1 DFQATT and CDR2 SNEGSKA (reference sequence). CDR3 length: 14 residues. V was shortened by 1 base and J by 6 bases, with 16 bases between the two germline ends. In DNA, the CDR3 is TGCAGTGCTAGAGGGACGGACTTTGCCTTCGAGCAGTACTTC. Encoded protein: CSARGTDFAFEQYF.

This clonotype showed up just a few times. The V gene is TRBV3-1, the J gene TRBJ1-4; D uncertain. With 0 bases removed from V and 7 bases from J, the gap between germline ends came to 12 bases. The CDR3 consists of 15 residues. Germline CDR1 LGHDT, CDR2 YNNKEL (reference sequence). The CDR3 coding sequence is TGTGCCAGCAGCCAAGAGGTTGCCCGGGGTGAAAAACTGTTTTTT. Residues: CASSQEVARGEKLFF.

This chain joins TRBV19 and TRBJ2-1; TRBD1 matches at 7 bases. Germline assignment: CDR1 LNHDA and CDR2 SQIVND (reference sequence). The V and J ends lost 4 bases and 4 bases, in that order; junction bases with no gene match: 13. The CDR3 extends over 17 amino acids. The DNA for the CDR3 is TGTGCCAGTAGTAACAGGGGAATCGGGGAATTTTACAATGAGCAGTTCTTC. Translated, it gives CASSNRGIGEFYNEQFF.

This chain connects TRBV7-3 to TRBJ2-7, with no clear D. Judging by the DNA end, TRBJ2-5 fits better; the J call may be wrong. Per germline, CDR1 SGHTA and CDR2 FQGTGA. The CDR3 has 15 amino acids. This chain's CDR3 is CASSLMGRHGETQYF. The CDR3 DNA is TGTGCCAGCAGCTTAATGGGCAGGCATGGAGAGACCCAGTACTTC.

The genes are TRBV12-3 or TRBV12-4 and TRBJ2-2; D gene uncertain. The CDR3 runs to 15 residues. Between the trimmed V and J ends, which lost 2 bases and 6 bases, there was a span of 13 bases. The CDR3 protein is CASSLSTAGPGELFF. CDR3 sequence (DNA): TGTGCCAGCAGTTTATCTACGGCCGGACCCGGGGAGCTGTTTTTT.

The chain joins TRBV6-1 to TRBJ2-7, with 7 bases matching TRBD1. Per the germline V gene, CDR1 is MNHNS and CDR2 is SASEGT. The CDR3 contains 13 residues. V trimming: 9 bases; J trimming: 3 bases; junction bases outside the gene matches: 8. The CDR3 DNA reads as TGTGCCAGGTCGACAGGGCTGAGCTACGAGCAGTACTTC. Translating it yields CARSTGLSYEQYF.

This clonotype was observed a single time. This rearrangement joins TRBV3-1 to TRBJ2-5; the D call may be TRBD1 or TRBD2 (5 bases each). CDR3 length: 13 amino acids. Trimming removed 3 bases from V and 11 bases from J, with 16 bases in between. In germline, CDR1 is LGHDT, CDR2 YNNKEL (reference sequence). The chain's CDR3 is CASSHGAENQQYF. The CDR3 DNA is TGTGCCAGCAGCCACGGGGCCGAGAACCAGCAGTACTTC.

The chain combines TRBV12-3 or TRBV12-4 with TRBJ1-2; 8 bases match TRBD1. This CDR3 spans 15 amino acids. Trimming at V came to 5 bases and at J to 6 bases, leaving 11 bases not matched to a gene. For the CDR3, the DNA is TGTGCCAGCAGTCCACGACAGGGGTGGAGAGATGGCTACACCTTC. Its translation is CASSPRQGWRDGYTF.

The chain employs TRBV29-1 and TRBJ1-1; no reliable D call. This CDR3 comprises 11 residues. CDR1 SQVTM and CDR2 ANQGSEA come from the germline V gene. Trimming cost V 6 bases and J 11 bases, with 16 bases left between them. CDR3 nucleotide sequence: TGCAGCGTCTACAATCGGAGGGTCGCTTTCTTT. This sequence encodes CSVYNRRVAFF.